Described below is a single T cell receptor beta chain sequence and its context. Its antigen is not known. This sample stems from a study of response to subunit inactivated influenza vaccine. General observations from the study: Seasonal influenza vaccination, on each occasion, was suggested by the authors to recruit few new T cells.

The CDR3 sequence is 16 residues long. CDR1 is SQVTM, CDR2 ANQGSEA, per germline. Trimming at V came to 1 base and at J to 3 bases, leaving 9 bases not matched to a gene. TCRdb ran MiXCR on the RT-PCR reads and lists one entry per CDR3 protein. The sample lists roughly 500,000 distinct CDR3 sequences; around 25% were seen once. The sequence derives from a man aged 45 to 65 who received an inactivated influenza vaccine. The sequenced sample was CD4+ T cells sorted from PBMCs, obtained around 5 days after vaccination. The genes are TRBV29-1 and TRBJ2-1; 7 nucleotides match TRBD2. The CDR3 region has the DNA TGCAGCGTTGAAGGGGTAAAGCGGGGAATCTACAATGAGCAGTTCTTC. Residues: CSVEGVKRGIYNEQFF.